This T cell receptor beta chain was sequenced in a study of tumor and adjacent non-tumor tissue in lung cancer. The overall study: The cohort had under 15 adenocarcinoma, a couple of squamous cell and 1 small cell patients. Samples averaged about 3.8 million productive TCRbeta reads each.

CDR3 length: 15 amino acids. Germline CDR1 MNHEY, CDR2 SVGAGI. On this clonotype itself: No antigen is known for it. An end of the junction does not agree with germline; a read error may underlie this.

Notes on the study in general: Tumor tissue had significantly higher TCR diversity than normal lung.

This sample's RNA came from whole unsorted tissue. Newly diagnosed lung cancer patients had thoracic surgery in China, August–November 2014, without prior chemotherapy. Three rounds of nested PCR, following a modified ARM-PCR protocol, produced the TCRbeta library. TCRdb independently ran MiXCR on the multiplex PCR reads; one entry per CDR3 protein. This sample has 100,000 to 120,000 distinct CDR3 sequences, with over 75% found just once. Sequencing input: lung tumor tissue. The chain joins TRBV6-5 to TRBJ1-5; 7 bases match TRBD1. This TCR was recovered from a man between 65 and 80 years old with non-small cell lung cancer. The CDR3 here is CASSNRGVSIQPQLF. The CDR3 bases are TGTGCCAGCAGCAACAGGGGAGTGAGCATTCAGCCCCAGCTTTTT.